These 22 T cell receptor beta chains came from one sample sequenced in a study of Ad26.COV2.S vaccination and SARS-CoV-2 variants. This table comes from immunoSEQ multiplex PCR, and its TCRdb copy is limited to in-frame clones, with some not included. The table shows some 240,000 clones, with around nine tenths occurring only once. Treatment of the sample: some 20 received Ad26.COV2.S at low or high dose, single or two shots; several received placebo; per-sample allocation not given. Material that was analyzed had been drawn on day 63 after the first vaccine or placebo injection. Sequencing used peripheral blood, obtained in a trial of Ad26.COV2.S vaccine versus placebo. These receptors originate from a person aged 18 to 65 who received the Ad26.COV2.S COVID-19 vaccine or a placebo.

This chain connects TRBV10-3 to TRBJ2-1; 8 bases fit TRBD2. Germline assignment: CDR1 ENHRY and CDR2 SYGVKD. The CDR3 length is 16 residues. Germline trimming cut 2 bases from V and 6 bases from J; bases unmatched to any gene: 9. CDR3 nucleotides: TGTGCCATCAGTGAGCTGGGAAAGCGGGGGAGCAATGAGCAGTTCTTC. This encodes CAISELGKRGSNEQFF.

This clone was detected a few times. The chain links TRBV5-6 to TRBJ1-6, with D uncertain. The CDR3 is made up of 15 amino acids. Per the germline V gene, CDR1 is SGHDT and CDR2 is YYEEEE. V gave up 5 bases and J gave up 7 bases, with 16 bases separating them. The CDR3 sequence is CASRRTILRNSPLHF. In DNA form, the CDR3 reads TGTGCCAGCAGGCGGACGATTCTGAGGAATTCACCCCTCCACTTT.

The chain links TRBV5-4 to TRBJ1-1; no definite D call. Trimming pared 2 bases from V and 1 base from J, leaving 3 bases between. The CDR3 extends over 12 amino acids. From germline, CDR1 is SGHNT and CDR2 YYREEE (reference sequence). DNA of the CDR3: TGTGCCAGCAGCTTCCGGAACACTGAAGCTTTCTTT. This sequence encodes CASSFRNTEAFF.

The chain carries TRBV7-8 and TRBJ1-5; 7 bases match TRBD1. Trimming cost V 7 bases and J 6 bases; bases outside gene matches: 9. The germline V gene has CDR1 SGHVS and CDR2 FQNEAQ. CDR3 size: 14 residues. CDR3 DNA sequence: TGTGCCAGCAACCGGGACAGTATAACTCAGCCCCAGCATTTT. The encoded protein is CASNRDSITQPQHF.

The chain carries TRBV7-2 and TRBJ1-5, with D perhaps matching TRBD1 (5 bases). This CDR3 has 16 residues. Germline CDR1 SGHTA, CDR2 FQGNSA. The germline V and J ends were trimmed by 0 bases and 7 bases, with 16 bases remaining between them. The CDR3 reads CASSLASQGEWQPQHF. In DNA, the CDR3 is TGTGCCAGCAGCTTAGCGTCCCAGGGAGAGTGGCAGCCCCAGCATTTT.

V gene TRBV6-2 or TRBV6-3 combines with J gene TRBJ1-5, with 9 bases matching TRBD1. Germline V gene sequence: CDR1 MNHEY, CDR2 SVGEGT. The CDR3 spans 17 residues. J gave up 6 bases and V 5 bases, and 14 bases lay outside the gene matches. The CDR3 DNA reads as TGTGCCAGCAGTCCCTTTGGAGGGACAGGGCGTAGTCAGCCCCAGCATTTT. It is translated as CASSPFGGTGRSQPQHF.

The rearrangement joins TRBV6-1 to TRBJ2-6; the D is unclear. V was clipped by 2 bases and J by 0 bases, with 8 bases between them. The germline CDR1 and CDR2 sequences are MNHNS and SASEGT. The CDR3 loop spans 16 amino acids. The CDR3 region is CASSETISSGANVLTF. CDR3 bases: TGTGCCAGCAGTGAAACCATTTCCTCTGGGGCCAACGTCCTGACTTTC.

V and J are TRBV7-2 and TRBJ1-3; TRBD1 might be the D (5 bases). The length of the CDR3 is 16 residues. The germline V gene has CDR1 SGHTA and CDR2 FQGNSA. Trimming pared 6 bases from V and 2 bases from J, leaving 17 bases between. CDR3 residues: CASRKQGTRAGNTIYF. CDR3 bases: TGTGCCAGCAGGAAGCAGGGTACAAGGGCTGGAAACACCATATATTTT.

In nucleotides, the CDR3 is TGTGCCAGCAGCTTATTAGAAGCTAACTATGGCTACACCTTC. It codes for CASSLLEANYGYTF. The J gene is TRBJ1-2, the V gene TRBV5-4, with no clear D. Germline values: CDR1 SGHNT, CDR2 YYREEE (reference sequence). The CDR3 is 14 residues long. Trimming left V 2 bases short and J 0 bases short, with 8 bases between.

The chain carries TRBV12-2 and TRBJ2-3. TRBV12-2 is labeled a pseudogene. CDR3 length: 12 amino acids. The CDR3 reads CASRLDSDTQYF. The DNA for the CDR3 is TGTGCAAGTCGCTTAGATTCAGATACGCAGTATTTT.

V and J are TRBV5-6 and TRBJ2-7; TRBD1 aligns across 12 bases. CDR3 size: 17 residues. Germline lookup yields CDR1 SGHDT and CDR2 YYEEEE. V shed 0 bases and J 4 bases; nucleotides not matched to a gene: 8. The CDR3 DNA reads as TGTGCCAGCAGCTTGGCTTGGGACAGGGGGCTTAGGTACGAGCAGTACTTC. Encoded protein: CASSLAWDRGLRYEQYF.

This clone was seen once. V and J are TRBV19 and TRBJ2-1, with 10 nucleotides matching TRBD1. The CDR3 is 18 amino acids. Germline V CDR1 and CDR2: LNHDA, SQIVND (reference sequence). Unmatched junction bases numbered 14, after V lost 2 bases and J lost 7 bases. CDR3 bases: TGTGCCAGTAGTATACTAGACGACGCGACAGGGGGCAGGAATGAGCAGTTCTTC. Translating it yields CASSILDDATGGRNEQFF.

The chain joins TRBV14 to TRBJ2-1; D might be TRBD2 (5 bases). CDR3 length equals 13 residues. V gave up 4 bases and J gave up 3 bases, with 7 bases separating them. Germline CDR1 and CDR2: SGHDN and FVKESK. CDR3 nucleotide sequence: TGTGCCAGCAGCCTCGACTACTACAATGAGCAGTTCTTC. Protein: CASSLDYYNEQFF.

The rearrangement uses TRBV6-5 and TRBJ1-1; D unclear. CDR1 is MNHEY, CDR2 SVGAGI, per germline. The V end lost 0 bases, the J end lost 1 base, and 12 bases lay between the germline ends. CDR3 length: 16 amino acids. CDR3 sequence: CASSYSIYGENTEAFF. In DNA, the CDR3 is TGTGCCAGCAGTTACTCGATATATGGGGAGAACACTGAAGCTTTCTTT.

This clone was detected only once. This chain joins TRBV18 and TRBJ1-3, with a tentative D call TRBD1 (6 bases). With 2 bases removed from V and 0 bases from J, the gap between germline ends came to 14 bases. CDR3 size: 17 residues. CDR1 KGHSH and CDR2 LQKENI come from the germline V gene. In DNA, the CDR3 is TGTGCCAGCTCACCAGTATGGGGGCAGAGCTCTGGAAACACCATATATTTT. This translates into CASSPVWGQSSGNTIYF.

V usage is TRBV5-1 and J usage is TRBJ1-3; D is unclear. The CDR3 spans 14 residues. The V gene's germline CDR1 is SGHRS and CDR2 YFSETQ. The V gene lost 4 bases and the J gene lost 0 bases, with 8 bases spanning the gap. CDR3 sequence: CASSPMGSGNTIYF. In DNA, the CDR3 is TGCGCCAGCAGCCCCATGGGCTCTGGAAACACCATATATTTT.

The V and J genes are TRBV11-2 and TRBJ2-4, with 7 bases lining up with TRBD1. Germline lookup yields CDR1 SGHAT and CDR2 FQNNGV. The CDR3 contains 17 residues. With 4 bases clipped from V and 0 bases from J, the junction kept 9 bases outside the gene matches. The CDR3 region is CASSWGQTTLAKNIQYF. In DNA, the CDR3 is TGTGCCAGCAGCTGGGGACAGACGACCCTAGCCAAAAACATTCAGTACTTC.

This clone has just one count. The chain links TRBV19 to TRBJ2-1, with unresolved D. With 7 bases removed from V and 3 bases from J, the gap between germline ends came to 10 bases. Germline V gene sequence: CDR1 LNHDA, CDR2 SQIVND (reference sequence). The CDR3 consists of 13 residues. The CDR3 DNA sequence: TGTGCCAGTAATAGTGGCGGCTACAATGAGCAGTTCTTC. This sequence encodes CASNSGGYNEQFF.

The rearrangement links TRBV11-3 to TRBJ2-3, with 7 bases lining up with TRBD2. The CDR3 runs to 16 residues. The germline V gene encodes CDR1 SGHNT and CDR2 YENEEA. The trim removed 1 base at V and 1 base at J, leaving 5 bases unmatched. The chain's CDR3 is CASSLGTGGRTDTQYF. CDR3 DNA sequence: TGTGCCAGCAGCTTAGGAACGGGAGGACGCACAGATACGCAGTATTTT.

V is TRBV7-2 and J is TRBJ2-1; TRBD2 matches at 11 bases. Germline values: CDR1 SGHTA, CDR2 FQGNSA. The length of the CDR3 is 16 residues. V was pared by 0 bases and J by 10 bases, with 8 bases of the junction left unmatched. CDR3 loop: CASSLALVGLAGEQFF. CDR3 DNA sequence: TGTGCCAGCAGCTTAGCGCTAGTCGGACTAGCGGGCGAGCAGTTCTTC.

The CDR3 nucleotides read TGTGCCAGCAGCTCCTACTCTGGAAACACCATATATTTT. This translates into CASSSYSGNTIYF. V usage is TRBV12-3 or TRBV12-4 and J usage is TRBJ1-3; D unclear. V gave up 6 bases and J gave up 0 bases, with 6 bases separating them. There are 13 residues in the CDR3.

To note about this clone: The junction differs from germline at one of its ends, possibly a read error. This chain joins TRBV30 and TRBJ1-6; perhaps TRBD1 as D (6 bases). This CDR3 is 13 amino acids long. The germline V gene has CDR1 GTSNPN and CDR2 SVGIG (reference sequence). The chain's CDR3 is CAWNGRGYSPLHF. The CDR3 bases are TGTGCTTGGAACGGGAGGGGGTATTCACCCCTCCACTTT.